The 19 T cell receptor beta chains below were found in one sample sequenced in a study of spatial heterogeneity in lung cancer (dated 2019 in TCRdb). Their antigen targets remain unknown. Reading the label with the study, this specimen's time point is: sample taken at primary tumor resection. Library generation was performed with 5' RACE. The sequencing machine was a NextSeq 500. TCRdb reprocessed the public reads (quality trimming at Q25 with fastp, clone calling with MiXCR) and kept in-frame beta chains. Entries are consolidated by CDR3 protein sequence, retaining the most common genes and DNA. Here the sample has about 5,100 distinct CDR3 sequences; under 9% occur a single time. The ten largest clones take up roughly a quarter of the sample. The study at large found these results: The number of expanded intratumoral alpha and beta TCRs correlated with the tumor nonsynonymous mutation count.

The sample was lung tumor tissue, taken at surgery. The receptors shown here come from a female donor with early-stage non-small cell lung cancer.

In its sample, this clonotype was seen many times. The rearrangement uses TRBV28 and TRBJ2-1; D may be TRBD2 (5 bases). The CDR3 totals 14 residues. The V and J ends lost 7 bases and 3 bases respectively, with 13 bases between them. Germline CDR1 reads MDHEN; CDR2 reads SYDVKM. CDR3 in DNA: TGTGCCAGCAAGCAAGAAGCGGACTACAATGAGCAGTTCTTC. This codes for CASKQEADYNEQFF.

In this sample, this clonotype is medium-sized. The J gene is TRBJ2-5, the V gene TRBV5-4; TRBD2 agrees at 7 bases. The V gene's germline CDR1 is SGHNT and CDR2 YYREEE (reference sequence). The CDR3 is made up of 15 amino acids. The J segment lost 3 bases and the V segment lost 4 bases, leaving 9 bases of the junction unmatched. CDR3 coding DNA: TGTGCCAGCAGCCGCAAGCGGGGCCAGGAAGAGACCCAGTACTTC. It is translated as CASSRKRGQEETQYF.

In its sample, this clonotype ranks as medium-sized. The rearrangement uses TRBV5-6 and TRBJ2-7, with D perhaps matching TRBD1 (5 bases). This CDR3 has 12 amino acids. Germline CDR1 SGHDT, CDR2 YYEEEE. Deletions cut 4 bases from V and 2 bases from J, with 7 bases between. The CDR3 DNA reads TGTGCCAGCAGCGACAGAGCCTACGAGCAGTACGTC. It is translated as CASSDRAYEQYV.

This clonotype was observed many times. The chain couples TRBV7-2 to TRBJ2-3, with a possible D match to TRBD1 (6 bases). Trimming pared 3 bases from V and 3 bases from J, leaving 10 bases between. Germline values: CDR1 SGHTA, CDR2 FQGNSA. The CDR3 spans 14 residues. The DNA of the CDR3 is TGTGCCAGCAGCTTCGGACAGCTTACAGATACGCAGTATTTT. Translated, it gives CASSFGQLTDTQYF.

The table lists this clonotype with many counts. J is TRBJ1-2 and V is TRBV7-2; D gene unclear. Germline V gives CDR1 SGHTA, CDR2 FQGNSA. The CDR3 has 15 residues. Between the trimmed V and J ends, which lost 5 bases and 0 bases, there was a span of 13 bases. The CDR3 is CASSQHRNANYGYTF. The CDR3 DNA follows: TGTGCCAGCAGCCAACACCGCAATGCTAACTATGGCTACACCTTC.

V usage is TRBV12-3 or TRBV12-4 and J usage is TRBJ2-6, with a weak D call TRBD1 (5 bases). The CDR3 covers 16 residues. V lost 5 bases, J lost 2 bases, and 13 bases lay in between. The CDR3 spells CASSPGYWAGANVLTF. CDR3 bases: TGTGCCAGCAGTCCAGGGTACTGGGCTGGGGCCAACGTCCTGACTTTC.

Ten or more counts support this clonotype. The chain combines TRBV29-1 with TRBJ2-5; D gene unclear. V lost 0 bases and J 2 bases, leaving 7 bases between the germline ends. The CDR3 contains 13 residues. Germline assignment: CDR1 SQVTM and CDR2 ANQGSEA. This CDR3 is CSVEDLLQETQYF. The CDR3 DNA reads as TGCAGCGTTGAAGATTTACTACAAGAGACCCAGTACTTC.

This clonotype was seen repeatedly, ten times or more. The chain has TRBV5-5 and TRBJ1-1, with D perhaps matching TRBD1 (6 bases). With 3 bases removed from V and 7 bases from J, the gap between germline ends came to 19 bases. This CDR3 contains 15 residues. Germline CDR1 is SGHKS and CDR2 is YYEKEE (reference sequence). Here the CDR3 DNA reads TGTGCCAGCAGCTCTACTACCCAGGGGCTGGGTGAAGCTTTCTTT. This gives the protein CASSSTTQGLGEAFF.

In this sample, this clonotype is large. The J gene is TRBJ1-5, the V gene TRBV28, with D uncertain. The length of the CDR3 is 14 residues. V lost 6 bases and J 4 bases, leaving 13 bases between the germline ends. Germline-derived CDR1 and CDR2 are MDHEN and SYDVKM. CDR3 amino acids: CASRHPGRNQPQHF. CDR3 bases: TGTGCCAGCAGACACCCCGGGAGGAATCAGCCCCAGCATTTT.

There are a few counts of this clonotype. J is TRBJ2-1 and V is TRBV5-1; TRBD2 aligns across 16 bases. The J segment lost 9 bases and the V segment lost 4 bases, leaving 4 bases of the junction unmatched. CDR1 is SGHRS, CDR2 YFSETQ, per germline. The length of the CDR3 is 15 residues. The CDR3 region has the DNA TGCGCCAGCAGCCCGGGACTAGCGGGAGGGGTTGAGCAGTTCTTC. It translates to CASSPGLAGGVEQFF.

This clonotype was observed a handful of times. The chain combines TRBV12-3 or TRBV12-4 with TRBJ2-7; 7 nucleotides match TRBD2. This CDR3 comprises 15 residues. J was trimmed by 9 bases and V by 6 bases; bases with no gene match: 17. CDR3 region: CASRTFSGADMGQYF. The CDR3 nucleotides are TGTGCCAGCAGGACATTCAGCGGGGCGGACATGGGGCAGTACTTC.

By share, this clonotype ranks as medium-sized. The chain employs TRBV4-3 and TRBJ2-2, with D possibly being TRBD1 or TRBD2 (6 bases each). V lost 2 bases and J 0 bases, leaving 10 bases between the germline ends. This CDR3 region has 16 residues. Germline-derived CDR1 and CDR2 are LGHNA and YSLEER. The CDR3 DNA is TGCGCCAGCAGCCAACATGGGGGGCCGAACACCGGGGAGCTGTTTTTT. Protein: CASSQHGGPNTGELFF.

This clonotype was detected ten times or more. The chain couples TRBV5-1 to TRBJ1-5; D is perhaps TRBD1 (6 bases). V lost 1 base and J 3 bases, leaving 11 bases between the germline ends. Germline V lookup: CDR1 SGHRS, CDR2 YFSETQ. This CDR3 contains 15 residues. CDR3 bases: TGCGCCAGCAGCTTGAACAGGGAGGCCAATCAGCCCCAGCATTTT. Residues: CASSLNREANQPQHF.

Within the sample, this clonotype is medium-sized (0.01 to 0.1%). The chain joins TRBV30 to TRBJ1-5; a possible D gene is TRBD1 (5 bases). Germline loops: CDR1 GTSNPN, CDR2 SVGIG (reference sequence). V was cut by 5 bases and J by 4 bases, with 9 bases left in between. This CDR3 contains 12 residues. The CDR3 DNA reads as TGTGCCTGGGGGGGAGGAAATCAGCCCCAGCATTTT. Its protein product is CAWGGGNQPQHF.

This clonotype was observed a few times. The V and J genes are TRBV7-2 and TRBJ2-1; 10 bases are a match to TRBD1. V lost 5 bases, J lost 6 bases, and 7 bases stayed unmatched. This CDR3 contains 15 residues. Looked up from germline, CDR1 is SGHTA and CDR2 is FQGNSA. The CDR3 DNA is TGTGCCAGCAGCCCAGAGACAGGGGGCTTCAATGAGCAGTTCTTC. Its translation: CASSPETGGFNEQFF.

In this sample, this clonotype turned up many times. The rearrangement joins TRBV5-1 to TRBJ2-2, with D hard to call. V lost 4 bases to trimming and J lost 5 bases, with 6 bases between them. Per the germline V gene, CDR1 is SGHRS and CDR2 is YFSETQ. This CDR3 region has 12 residues. As DNA, the CDR3 is TGCGCCAGCAGCCCTTGGACCGGGGAGCTGTTTTTT. It translates to CASSPWTGELFF.

The chain recombines TRBV4-2 with TRBJ1-1; tentatively, D is TRBD1 (6 bases). Germline assignment: CDR1 LGHNA and CDR2 YNFKEQ. CDR3 size: 15 residues. Trimming removed 0 bases from V and 7 bases from J, with 15 bases in between. CDR3 sequence: CASSQDVAGAGEAFF. DNA of the CDR3: TGTGCCAGCAGCCAAGATGTAGCAGGGGCAGGTGAAGCTTTCTTT.

Within the sample, this clonotype is medium-sized. The rearrangement uses TRBV6-6 and TRBJ2-3; no clear D gene. Germline CDR1 is MNHNY and CDR2 is SVGAGI (reference sequence). Trimming left V 5 bases short and J 0 bases short, with 3 bases between. The CDR3 has 12 amino acids. CDR3 residues: CASSPSTDTQYF. The DNA for the CDR3 is TGTGCCAGCAGTCCCAGCACAGATACGCAGTATTTT.

The J gene is TRBJ2-2, the V gene TRBV6-9; TRBD1 matches at 9 bases. The germline V gene encodes CDR1 MNHGY and CDR2 SVAAGI. V was clipped by 4 bases and J by 6 bases; unmatched bases: 12. The CDR3 loop spans 17 amino acids. The CDR3 nucleotides read TGTGCCAGCAGTTCCGGACGAGGGACAGGGTATCCCGGGGAGCTGTTTTTT. This codes for CASSSGRGTGYPGELFF.